Presented here are 17 T cell receptor beta chains from one specimen sequenced in a study of TIL therapy for anti-PD-1-resistant metastatic lung cancer. The libraries were made with immunoSEQ v3. The data were produced by immunoSEQ multiplex PCR, yet TCRdb's version contains in-frame clones alone and is incomplete. Altogether approximately 50,000 clones are present, about 81% being singletons, with the ten largest covering 2.5% to 3.5%. The time point: pre-treatment sample, taken before nivolumab and TIL therapy. This specimen consisted of blood, obtained at baseline. The receptors come from a person aged 30 to 80 with non-small cell lung cancer.

The gene calls are TRBV4-1 and TRBJ1-1; TRBD1 is a possible D gene (5 bases). The CDR3 sequence is 16 residues long. Deletions cut 7 bases from V and 0 bases from J, with 18 bases between. CDR1 and CDR2 (germline): MGHRA, YSYEKL. The chain's CDR3 is CASTQSRALMNTEAFF. The CDR3 region has the DNA TGCGCCAGCACCCAGTCCAGGGCCCTAATGAACACTGAAGCTTTCTTT.

This chain uses TRBV9 with TRBJ2-5, with TRBD1 identical over 8 bases. The CDR3 sequence is 15 residues long. CDR1 is SGDLS and CDR2 is YYNGEE in the germline V gene. With 3 bases clipped from V and 4 bases from J, the junction kept 8 bases outside the gene matches. The CDR3 DNA reads TGTGCCAGCAGCGCACAGGGGGGTCGACGAGAGACCCAGTACTTC. The encoded protein is CASSAQGGRRETQYF. Filled out from reference TRBV9 and TRBJ2-5, the complete variable domain reads DSGVTQTPKHLITATGQRVTLRCSPRSGDLSVYWYQQSLDQGLQFLIQYYNGEERAKGNILERFSAQQFPDLHSELNLSSLELGDSALYFCASSAQGGRRETQYFGPGTRLLVL.

The chain couples TRBV29-1 to TRBJ1-2, with 9 nucleotides matching TRBD1. This CDR3 is built from 12 residues. V lost 6 bases and J lost 8; bases outside the gene matches: 7. Per the germline V gene, CDR1 is SQVTM and CDR2 is ANQGSEA. CDR3 sequence: CSVDRGVGGYTF. The DNA for the CDR3 is TGCAGCGTCGACAGGGGGGTTGGAGGCTACACCTTC.

The chain recombines TRBV13 with TRBJ1-2; possibly TRBD1 for D (5 bases). CDR3 length: 14 residues. Per the germline V gene, CDR1 is PRHDT and CDR2 is FYEKMQ (reference sequence). With 1 base removed from V and 7 bases from J, the gap between germline ends came to 13 bases. The CDR3 region is CASSLAGTNGGYTF. CDR3 sequence (DNA): TGTGCCAGCAGCTTAGCGGGGACGAATGGTGGCTACACCTTC.

This clone has just a few counts. The chain joins TRBV7-2 to TRBJ1-2; D gene uncertain. The CDR3 spans 13 residues. Germline CDR1 and CDR2: SGHTA and FQGNSA. The V and J ends lost 4 bases and 2 bases respectively, with 8 bases between them. CDR3 sequence: CASSSNPNYGYTF. The DNA for the CDR3 is TGTGCCAGCAGCTCAAATCCGAACTATGGCTACACCTTC.

The chain recombines TRBV6-5 with TRBJ2-3; no reliable D call. The CDR3 covers 15 residues. With 6 bases removed from V and 2 bases from J, the gap between germline ends came to 15 bases. Germline V gene data show CDR1 as MNHEY and CDR2 as SVGAGI. CDR3 coding DNA: TGTGCCAGCAGGGCTCCGGGCCGATCCACAGATACGCAGTATTTT. The encoded protein is CASRAPGRSTDTQYF.

This clone was detected a few times. One end of the junction varies from germline; a read error may be responsible. V and J are TRBV2 and TRBJ1-5, with D possibly matching TRBD1 (6 bases). Germline assignment: CDR1 SNHLY and CDR2 FYNNEI. This CDR3 region has 15 residues. The CDR3 loop reads CASSEVTGSSQPQHF. The CDR3 nucleotides are TGTGCCAGCAGTGAAGTTACAGGGAGCAGTCAGCCCCAGCATTTT.

This chain links TRBV19 with TRBJ1-1; D ambiguous. The germline CDR1 and CDR2 sequences are LNHDA and SQIVND (reference sequence). CDR3 size: 15 residues. Between the trimmed V and J ends, which lost 3 bases and 6 bases, there was a span of 17 bases. The CDR3 protein is CASSIRQPPTAEAFF. The CDR3 bases are TGTGCCAGTAGTATTCGGCAGCCGCCTACGGCTGAAGCTTTCTTT.

This clone was seen only once. This sequence joins TRBV25-1 and TRBJ2-5; perhaps D is TRBD1 or TRBD2 (5 bases each). Germline assignment: CDR1 MGHDK and CDR2 SYGVNS. The V end lost 3 bases, the J end lost 1 base, and 9 bases lay between the germline ends. This CDR3 contains 14 residues. CDR3 coding DNA: TGTGCCAGCAGTGATTCCGGGGCCCAAGAGACCCAGTACTTC. It codes for CASSDSGAQETQYF. Variable domain in full (rest from reference TRBV25-1 and TRBJ2-5): EADIYQTPRYLVIGTGKKITLECSQTMGHDKMYWYQQDPGMELHLIHYSYGVNSTEKGDLSSESTVSRIRTEHFPLTLESARPSHTSQYLCASSDSGAQETQYFGPGTRLLVL.

V gene TRBV27 combines with J gene TRBJ2-1; 7 bases are shared with TRBD2. V was pared by 7 bases and J by 8 bases, with 11 bases of the junction left unmatched. Germline loops: CDR1 MNHEY, CDR2 SMNVEV (reference sequence). CDR3 length: 14 amino acids. In DNA form, the CDR3 reads TGTGCCAGCACGATTAGCGGGTTATTAGATGAGCAGTTCTTC. Its translation: CASTISGLLDEQFF.

This clone was detected only once. CDR3 in amino acids: CASRPDRGSYNEQFF. Here the CDR3 DNA reads TGTGCCAGCAGACCAGACAGGGGTTCCTACAATGAGCAGTTCTTC. The chain employs TRBV28 and TRBJ2-1; 8 bases map to TRBD1. J lost 1 base, V lost 6 bases, and 5 bases had no gene match. The CDR3 runs 15 residues. Germline CDR1 and CDR2: MDHEN and SYDVKM.

This clone was seen once. V is TRBV5-1 and J is TRBJ2-2, with D perhaps TRBD1 (6 bases). The CDR3 has 14 amino acids. Germline CDR1 SGHRS, CDR2 YFSETQ. Trimming removed 3 bases from V and 9 bases from J, with 15 bases in between. CDR3 in amino acids: CASSSGAGGRELFF. CDR3 DNA: TGCGCCAGCAGCTCAGGGGCTGGAGGCCGGGAGCTGTTTTTT.

The chain couples TRBV18 to TRBJ2-3, with TRBD2 matching 10 bases. Germline V gives CDR1 KGHSH, CDR2 LQKENI. The junction had 3 bases not matched to a gene; V was cut back by 2 bases and J by 1 base. This CDR3 is built from 16 residues. CDR3 sequence: CASSPSLAGGTDTQYF. In DNA, the CDR3 is TGTGCCAGCTCACCATCTCTAGCGGGGGGCACAGATACGCAGTATTTT. The entire variable domain, with the rest obtained from reference TRBV18 and TRBJ2-3, is as follows: NAGVMQNPRHLVRRRGQEARLRCSPMKGHSHVYWYRQLPEEGLKFMVYLQKENIIDESGMPKERFSAEFPKEGPSILRIQQVVRGDSAAYFCASSPSLAGGTDTQYFGPGTRLTVL.

This chain links TRBV11-2 with TRBJ2-7, with D maybe TRBD1 (6 bases). Germline CDR1 SGHAT, CDR2 FQNNGV. The CDR3 is made up of 14 amino acids. With 2 bases removed from V and 3 bases from J, the gap between germline ends came to 11 bases. This chain's CDR3 is CASSLQQGGYEQYF. The CDR3 coding sequence is TGTGCCAGCAGCTTACAACAGGGTGGCTACGAGCAGTACTTC. The full variable domain, rest sourced from reference TRBV11-2 and TRBJ2-7, is EAGVAQSPRYKIIEKRQSVAFWCNPISGHATLYWYQQILGQGPKLLIQFQNNGVVDDSQLPKDRFSAERLKGVDSTLKIQPAKLEDSAVYLCASSLQQGGYEQYFGPGTRLTVT.

The chain recombines TRBV29-1 with TRBJ2-7, with 11 bases that match TRBD2. The germline V gene has CDR1 SQVTM and CDR2 ANQGSEA. The CDR3 has 11 amino acids. After removal of 7 bases from V and 7 bases from J, the junction contained 3 bases not matched to a gene. CDR3 loop: CSGRLAGEQYF. The CDR3, as DNA: TGCAGCGGTCGACTAGCGGGGGAGCAGTACTTC.

This clone was counted once. The V call is TRBV5-6, the J call TRBJ2-7, with D uncertain. Trimming removed 4 bases at V and 4 bases at J, with 9 bases between. This CDR3 is built from 12 residues. Germline lookup yields CDR1 SGHDT and CDR2 YYEEEE. The chain's CDR3 is CASSTPGYEQYF. The CDR3 DNA reads TGTGCCAGCAGCACCCCAGGTTACGAGCAGTACTTC.

This chain joins TRBV27 and TRBJ2-1; TRBD2 aligns across 16 bases. This CDR3 has 17 residues. Germline CDR1 is MNHEY and CDR2 is SMNVEV (reference sequence). The trim removed 5 bases at V and 4 bases at J, leaving 5 bases unmatched. CDR3 sequence reads: CASSPGLAGGLYNEQFF. CDR3 bases: TGTGCCAGCAGTCCGGGACTAGCGGGAGGGTTATACAATGAGCAGTTCTTC.